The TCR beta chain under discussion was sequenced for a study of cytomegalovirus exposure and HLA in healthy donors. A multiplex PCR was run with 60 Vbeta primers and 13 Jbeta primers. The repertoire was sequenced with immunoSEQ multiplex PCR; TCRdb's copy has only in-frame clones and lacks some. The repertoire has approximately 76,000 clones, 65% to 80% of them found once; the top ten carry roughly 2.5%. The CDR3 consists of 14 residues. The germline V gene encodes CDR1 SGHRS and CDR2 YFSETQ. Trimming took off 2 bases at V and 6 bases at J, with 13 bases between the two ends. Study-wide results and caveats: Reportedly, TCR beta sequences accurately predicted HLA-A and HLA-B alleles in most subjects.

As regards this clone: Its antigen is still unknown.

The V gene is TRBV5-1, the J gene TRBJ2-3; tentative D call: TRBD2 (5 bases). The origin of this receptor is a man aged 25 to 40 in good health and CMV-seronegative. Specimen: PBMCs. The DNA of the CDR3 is TGCGCCAGCAGCTTCGCTCAACAGCGGGATACGCAGTATTTT. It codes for CASSFAQQRDTQYF.